A single sample gave rise to the 18 T cell receptor beta chains below, sequenced in a study of molecular identifiers for immune sequencing clone quantification. One entry per CDR3 protein, called by TCRdb with MiXCR from the PCR reads. The sample records about half a million distinct CDR3 sequences, roughly 25% being singletons. The sample taken for sequencing was naive CD8+ T cells from blood, with Jurkat cell RNA spiked in. Stated subset: FACS-sorted CD8+CD4-CCR7+CD45RA+ naive T cells. Receptors originate from a human donor in good health. Some libraries in this study had Jurkat cell RNA spiked in.

The CDR3 protein is CASSSEDSTNQPQHF. CDR3 coding DNA: TGTGCCAGCAGTTCTGAGGATAGTACCAATCAGCCCCAGCATTTT. This chain joins TRBV6-2 or TRBV6-3 and TRBJ1-5; D remains unclear. This CDR3 has 15 amino acids. With 4 bases removed from V and 3 bases from J, the gap between germline ends came to 13 bases. Germline V lookup: CDR1 MNHEY, CDR2 SVGEGT.

This clonotype was seen at least ten times. The gene calls are TRBV7-9 and TRBJ1-4; D is ambiguous. The germline V gene encodes CDR1 SEHNR and CDR2 FQNEAQ (reference sequence). The CDR3 covers 15 residues. The V and J ends lost 5 bases and 8 bases respectively, with 18 bases between them. The DNA for the CDR3 is TGTGCCAGCAGCCCCCAGGCGGAGGGTGGCGAAAAACTGTTTTTT. Amino acids: CASSPQAEGGEKLFF.

In its sample, this clonotype was seen many times. The V and J genes are TRBV25-1 and TRBJ2-7, with D perhaps TRBD1 (6 bases). The germline V and J ends were trimmed by 4 bases and 3 bases, with 10 bases remaining between them. Germline V gives CDR1 MGHDK, CDR2 SYGVNS. The CDR3 is 13 residues long. The CDR3: CASSVGRGYEQYF. The CDR3, as DNA: TGTGCCAGCAGTGTCGGCAGGGGCTACGAGCAGTACTTC.

Comment on this clonotype: A read error is possible here, since a much larger clone lies one base away. The chain uses TRBV28 and TRBJ1-1; D is ambiguous. Germline CDR1 reads MDHEN; CDR2 reads SYDVKM. V was pared by 6 bases and J by 6 bases, with 8 bases between. This CDR3 comprises 11 residues. The CDR3 spells CASSLVPEAFF. The CDR3 nucleotides read TGTGCCAGCAGCCTGGTACCTGAAGCTTTCTTT.

There are many counts of this clonotype. The chain uses TRBV13 and TRBJ2-5; either TRBD1 or TRBD2 may supply D (5 bases each). V was cut by 5 bases and J by 5 bases, with 12 bases left in between. CDR3 length: 13 amino acids. CDR1 and CDR2 from the germline V gene are PRHDT and FYEKMQ (reference sequence). The CDR3 DNA reads TGTGCCAGCAGCCCGGGACGGATGGAGACCCAGTACTTC. Its protein is CASSPGRMETQYF.

This clonotype was seen once. The junction and the germline gene differ at one end; a read error may be behind it. V is TRBV19 and J is TRBJ1-5; TRBD1 is a possible D gene (5 bases). The CDR3 has 14 amino acids. Germline V CDR1 and CDR2: LNHDA, SQIVND (reference sequence). The CDR3 is CASTTSPGFQPPHF. CDR3 bases: TGTGCCAGTACCACCTCCCCAGGGTTTCAGCCCCCGCATTTT. The variable domain in full, with the rest retrieved from reference TRBV19 and TRBJ1-5, is DGGITQSPKYLFRKEGQNVTLSCEQNLNHDAMYWYRQDPGQGLRLIYYSQIVNDFQKGDIAEGYSVSREKKESFPLTVTSAQKNPTAFYLCASTTSPGFQPPHFGDGTRLSIL.

This clonotype was observed at least ten times. The CDR3 sequence: CSVSGEFSEKLFF. In DNA form, the CDR3 reads TGCAGCGTTTCGGGGGAGTTCAGTGAAAAACTGTTTTTT. The genes are TRBV29-1 and TRBJ1-4, with D possibly being TRBD1 (5 bases). This CDR3 comprises 13 residues. V lost 5 bases, J lost 7 bases, and 14 bases lay in between. Germline assignment: CDR1 SQVTM and CDR2 ANQGSEA.

The CDR3 coding sequence is TGTGCCAGCAGCCAAGACGGGACCCCGAGTATTGATACGCAGTATTTT. Protein sequence: CASSQDGTPSIDTQYF. The chain recombines TRBV3-1 with TRBJ2-3, with D possibly called TRBD1 or TRBD2 (5 bases each). The CDR3 runs 16 residues. Trimming took 0 bases from V and 6 from J, leaving 16 bases between them. Germline lookup yields CDR1 LGHDT and CDR2 YNNKEL (reference sequence).

This clonotype was found a few times. This CDR3 reads CASSEDRYLQYF. CDR3 coding DNA: TGCGCCAGCAGTGAGGACCGCTATTTGCAGTATTTT. The chain has TRBV10-1 and TRBJ2-3; D unresolved. The V gene lost 2 bases and the J gene lost 11 bases, with 11 bases spanning the gap. This CDR3 has 12 amino acids. Germline CDR1 reads WNHNN; CDR2 reads SYGVQD (reference sequence).

In its sample, this clonotype was seen many times. J is TRBJ2-2 and V is TRBV28; a possible D gene is TRBD1 (6 bases). CDR1 MDHEN and CDR2 SYDVKM come from the germline V gene. Trimming cost V 3 bases and J 2 bases, with 10 bases left between them. The CDR3 runs 15 residues. The CDR3 spells CASSFRGPNTGELFF. The CDR3 region has the DNA TGTGCCAGCAGTTTCAGGGGACCTAACACCGGGGAGCTGTTTTTT.

This chain links TRBV20-1 with TRBJ2-7, with D perhaps TRBD1 (6 bases). Trimming pared 4 bases from V and 1 base from J, leaving 17 bases between. The CDR3 is 15 amino acids. The germline CDR1 and CDR2 sequences are DFQATT and SNEGSKA (reference sequence). CDR3 sequence (DNA): TGCAGTGCTACCGAAGGGACATACGTTTCCTACGAGCAGTACTTC. Amino acid sequence: CSATEGTYVSYEQYF.

V usage is TRBV10-3 and J usage is TRBJ2-7, with TRBD1 matching 8 bases. There are 14 residues in the CDR3. The germline V gene has CDR1 ENHRY and CDR2 SYGVKD. Trimming at V came to 4 bases and at J to 5 bases, leaving 7 bases not matched to a gene. CDR3 DNA sequence: TGTGCCATCAGTGCGGAGACAGGGGCGGACGAGCAGTACTTC. Its translation: CAISAETGADEQYF.

As regards this clonotype: This may stem from a read error, because a much larger clone lies one nucleotide away. The CDR3 DNA reads as TGTGCCAGCAGTTACTTGCAGGGGGAGCCGTACTTC. This translates into CASSYLQGEPYF. The genes are TRBV6-2 or TRBV6-3 and TRBJ2-7, with 7 bases fitting TRBD1. CDR3 length: 12 residues. Germline CDR1 and CDR2: MNHEY and SVGEGT.

The table lists this clonotype with many counts. The chain combines TRBV7-2 with TRBJ2-1, with D tentatively TRBD1 or TRBD2 (5 bases each). The CDR3 is 15 amino acids. V lost 5 bases and J 9 bases, leaving 20 bases between the germline ends. Germline V lookup: CDR1 SGHTA, CDR2 FQGNSA. DNA of the CDR3: TGTGCCAGCAGCCCGGGACCGTTCTTTCCCCCTGAGCAGTTCTTC. Translated: CASSPGPFFPPEQFF.

This sequence joins TRBV21-1 and TRBJ1-6; TRBD1 is taken as the D call from the table, unchecked against the DNA. TRBV21-1 is recorded as a pseudogene. This CDR3 is built from 15 residues. The CDR3 DNA reads TGTGCCAGCAGCAAGGATGACAGGCATAATTCACCCCTCCACTTT. Translation gives CASSKDDRHNSPLHF.

This chain connects TRBV6-2 or TRBV6-3 to TRBJ2-3; D remains unclear. CDR3 length: 12 amino acids. CDR1 MNHEY and CDR2 SVGEGT come from the germline V gene. V was pared by 6 bases and J by 6 bases, with 10 bases between. CDR3 coding DNA: TGTGCCAGCAGCCCCCTTAGGGATACGCAGTATTTT. Its protein is CASSPLRDTQYF.

This chain uses TRBV2 with TRBJ2-1, with D possibly being TRBD1 or TRBD2 (5 bases each). Germline CDR1 reads SNHLY; CDR2 reads FYNNEI. V lost 4 bases to trimming and J lost 12 bases, with 10 bases between them. The CDR3 spans 11 residues. CDR3 loop: CASSGGKGQFF. The CDR3 coding sequence is TGTGCCAGCAGTGGGGGGAAGGGGCAGTTCTTC.

This clonotype has ten or more counts. This chain connects TRBV12-3 or TRBV12-4 to TRBJ2-7; maybe TRBD2 (6 bases). CDR3 length: 14 residues. Trimming removed 4 bases from V and 4 bases from J, with 14 bases in between. The CDR3 region is CASSYGRGLYEQYF. For the CDR3, the DNA is TGTGCCAGCAGTTACGGTCGGGGGTTGTACGAGCAGTACTTC.